Listed below are T cell receptor beta chains from one sample, sequenced in a study of T cells in localized non-small cell lung cancer. This table comes from immunoSEQ multiplex PCR, and its TCRdb copy is limited to in-frame clones, with some not included. The sample carries roughly 16,000 clones, about 88% recorded once. Sequenced material: peripheral blood, taken before any cancer treatment. The receptor set was obtained from a male donor aged 60 or over with stage I lung adenocarcinoma. CDR3s include the opening cysteine and the closing phenylalanine or tryptophan. Each record gives: V gene, clone size, J gene, D gene, CDR3 protein, CDR3 DNA. The D gene is left open where the match is weak. Clone size is given for some rows only: seen once, a few or many times, or a class if the clone is expanded.

V: TRBV9; size: NA; J: TRBJ1-6; D: NA; CDR3: CASSVDPQGFADSPLHF; DNA: TGTGCCAGCAGCGTAGACCCACAGGGATTCGCGGATTCACCCCTCCACTTT
V: TRBV30; size: NA; J: TRBJ2-2; D: NA; CDR3: CAWSDSHGSGELFF; DNA: TGTGCCTGGAGTGACTCCCATGGGTCCGGGGAGCTGTTTTTT
V: TRBV11-2; size: once; J: TRBJ2-1; D: NA; CDR3: CASSLTSPVSSEQFF; DNA: TGTGCCAGCAGCCTCACTAGCCCCGTGTCAAGTGAGCAGTTCTTC
V: TRBV11-2; size: NA; J: TRBJ2-3; D: TRBD2; CDR3: CASSPWTSLSTDTQYF; DNA: TGTGCCAGCAGCCCCTGGACTAGCCTTAGCACAGATACGCAGTATTTT
V: TRBV4-3; size: NA; J: TRBJ2-5; D: TRBD2; CDR3: CASSQGWSGGAETQYF; DNA: TGCGCCAGCAGCCAAGGGTGGAGCGGGGGGGCAGAGACCCAGTACTTC
V: TRBV5-1; size: NA; J: TRBJ2-2; D: NA; CDR3: CASGPGQKKTGELFF; DNA: TGCGCCAGCGGGCCTGGACAGAAAAAGACCGGGGAGCTGTTTTTT
V: TRBV7-9; size: NA; J: TRBJ2-1; D: NA; CDR3: CASSSLASEQFF; DNA: TGTGCCAGCAGCTCCTTAGCGTCAGAGCAGTTCTTC
V: TRBV5-1; size: NA; J: TRBJ1-2; D: NA; CDR3: CASSLEGGYGYTF; DNA: TGCGCCAGCAGCTTGGAGGGCGGGTATGGCTACACCTTC
V: TRBV27; size: NA; J: TRBJ1-3; D: NA; CDR3: CASSPTSYSGNTIYF; DNA: TGTGCCAGCAGTCCCACCAGCTATTCTGGAAACACCATATATTTT
V: TRBV25-1; size: NA; J: TRBJ2-5; D: NA; CDR3: CASSQGGWETQYF; DNA: TGTGCCAGCAGTCAAGGGGGGTGGGAGACCCAGTACTTC
V: TRBV7-9; size: NA; J: TRBJ2-2; D: NA; CDR3: CASRRGMDTGELFF; DNA: TGTGCCAGCAGAAGGGGCATGGACACCGGGGAGCTGTTTTTT
V: TRBV6-6; size: few; J: TRBJ1-6; D: NA; CDR3: CAIQGYNSPLHF; DNA: TGTGCCATCCAGGGTTATAATTCACCCCTCCACTTT
V: TRBV6-1; size: few; J: TRBJ1-5; D: NA; CDR3: CASSRQADNQPQHF; DNA: TGTGCCAGCAGCCGACAGGCCGACAATCAGCCCCAGCATTTT
V: TRBV6-6; size: NA; J: TRBJ2-1; D: TRBD1; CDR3: CASSTWTGGYHNEQFF; DNA: TGTGCCAGCAGTACTTGGACAGGGGGCTACCACAATGAGCAGTTCTTC
V: TRBV4-3; size: NA; J: TRBJ1-2; D: NA; CDR3: CASSQFRGNYGYTF; DNA: TGCGCCAGCAGCCAATTCAGGGGAAACTATGGCTACACCTTC
V: TRBV25-1; size: NA; J: TRBJ2-7; D: NA; CDR3: CATSAGYYEQYF; DNA: TGTGCCACCTCAGCGGGCTACTACGAGCAGTACTTC
V: TRBV6-7; size: NA; J: TRBJ2-2; D: TRBD2; CDR3: CASEGLAGGTGELFF; DNA: TGTGCCAGCGAGGGACTAGCGGGGGGCACCGGGGAGCTGTTTTTT
V: TRBV5-6; size: NA; J: TRBJ2-7; D: NA; CDR3: CASSLQESSYEQYF; DNA: TGTGCCAGCAGCTTACAGGAGAGCTCCTACGAGCAGTACTTC
V: TRBV9; size: NA; J: TRBJ2-1; D: NA; CDR3: CASSPMVVAVSDEQFF; DNA: TGTGCCAGCAGCCCTATGGTAGTAGCCGTTTCAGATGAGCAGTTCTTC
V: TRBV7-9; size: NA; J: TRBJ1-2; D: TRBD1; CDR3: CASSLDIETGGNGYTF; DNA: TGTGCCAGCAGCTTAGATATTGAGACAGGGGGTAATGGCTACACCTTC
V: TRBV4-3; size: NA; J: TRBJ2-6; D: NA; CDR3: CASSQEYRRGANVLTF; DNA: TGCGCCAGCAGCCAAGAGTACCGTCGAGGGGCCAACGTCCTGACTTTC
V: TRBV6-5; size: NA; J: TRBJ2-3; D: NA; CDR3: CASSYSGGPADTQYF; DNA: TGTGCCAGCAGTTACTCAGGTGGGCCAGCAGATACGCAGTATTTT
V: TRBV6-5; size: NA; J: TRBJ1-2; D: NA; CDR3: CASSPQPWGYGYTF; DNA: TGTGCCAGCAGTCCCCAACCTTGGGGGTATGGCTACACCTTC
V: TRBV5-1; size: few; J: TRBJ1-1; D: NA; CDR3: CASSLGPTNTEAFF; DNA: TGCGCCAGCAGCTTGGGACCGACGAACACTGAAGCTTTCTTT
V: TRBV28; size: NA; J: TRBJ1-2; D: NA; CDR3: CASSFTGRTSKGYTF; DNA: TGTGCCAGCAGTTTTACGGGACGCACTAGCAAAGGCTACACCTTC
V: TRBV6-6; size: NA; J: TRBJ1-2; D: NA; CDR3: CASSTGQLLYGYTF; DNA: TGTGCCAGCTCTACAGGACAGCTCCTCTATGGCTACACCTTC
V: TRBV5-4; size: NA; J: TRBJ2-6; D: TRBD2; CDR3: CASSPIGSGSSGANVLTF; DNA: TGTGCCAGCAGCCCCATCGGGAGCGGGAGCTCTGGGGCCAACGTCCTGACTTTC
V: TRBV19; size: NA; J: TRBJ2-5; D: TRBD1; CDR3: CASSIGWTGGVKTQYF; DNA: TGTGCCAGTAGTATAGGGTGGACAGGGGGCGTGAAGACCCAGTACTTC
V: TRBV29-1; size: NA; J: TRBJ1-4; D: NA; CDR3: CSVGGRMGEKLFF; DNA: TGCAGCGTTGGGGGGAGGATGGGTGAAAAACTGTTTTTT
V: TRBV28; size: NA; J: TRBJ2-1; D: NA; CDR3: CASLRGGAVNEQFF; DNA: TGTGCCAGCCTCCGAGGGGGGGCGGTCAATGAGCAGTTCTTC
V: TRBV5-6; size: NA; J: TRBJ2-7; D: NA; CDR3: CASSLVGTYEQYF; DNA: TGTGCCAGCAGCTTGGTCGGAACCTACGAGCAGTACTTC
V: TRBV5-1; size: NA; J: TRBJ2-3; D: NA; CDR3: CASSPDTDTQYF; DNA: TGCGCCAGCAGCCCAGACACAGATACGCAGTATTTT